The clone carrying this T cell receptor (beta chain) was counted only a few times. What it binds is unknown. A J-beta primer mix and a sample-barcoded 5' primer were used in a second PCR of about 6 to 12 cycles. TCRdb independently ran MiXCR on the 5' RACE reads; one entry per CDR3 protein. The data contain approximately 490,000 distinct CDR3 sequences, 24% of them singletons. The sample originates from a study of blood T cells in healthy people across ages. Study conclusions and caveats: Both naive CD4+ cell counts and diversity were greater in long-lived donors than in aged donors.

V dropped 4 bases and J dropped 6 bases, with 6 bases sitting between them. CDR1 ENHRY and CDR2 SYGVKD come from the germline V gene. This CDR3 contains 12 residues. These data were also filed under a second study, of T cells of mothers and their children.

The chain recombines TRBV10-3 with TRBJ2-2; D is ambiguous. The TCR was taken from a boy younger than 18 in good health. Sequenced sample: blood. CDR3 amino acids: CAISGEAGELFF. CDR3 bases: TGTGCCATCAGTGGTGAAGCCGGGGAGCTGTTTTTT.